Sequencing of this T cell receptor (beta chain) was carried out in a study of blood T cells in healthy people across ages. The CDR3 consists of 13 residues. V was cut by 1 base and J by 6 bases, with 12 bases left in between. Germline CDR1 reads DFQATT; CDR2 reads SNEGSKA (reference sequence). Alongside a J-beta primer mix, a sample-barcoded 5' primer served in a second PCR lasting about 7 to 12 cycles. A 12-random-nucleotide template-switch adaptor tagged each cDNA molecule. TCRdb re-called the 5' RACE reads through MiXCR, storing one row per CDR3 protein. The sample has nearly 800,000 distinct CDR3 sequences, roughly 25% seen once. Another study also made use of these data, one on T cells of mothers and their children.

This sequence originates from a boy aged 10-17 years in good health. Sequenced material: blood. The chain has TRBV20-1 and TRBJ1-2, with a possible D match to TRBD1 (5 bases). The CDR3 DNA reads as TGCAGTGCTAGAGCCGGGACTGAAAATGGCTACACCTTC. Translated: CSARAGTENGYTF.